This TCR beta chain was captured in a study of blood T cell repertoires in COVID-19. The wider study: Donors in the United States, Italy and Spain gave samples during acute or convalescent COVID-19. PBMCs, B-cell-depleted T cells, or T cells provided the cDNA or gDNA that made up the material.

Germline assignment: CDR1 LGHDT and CDR2 YNNKEL (reference sequence). The V segment lost 1 base and the J segment 1 base; nucleotides outside the gene matches: 5. The CDR3 has 16 amino acids. In the original workflow: Using reference gene primer amplification, nucleated cell counts were estimated. Method: immunoSEQ multiplex PCR; TCRdb's copy keeps in-frame clones and lacks some. V and J calls plus clone size are reproduced from that table; the DNA served to infer D and trimming. The data hold fewer than 200,000 clones, with roughly nine tenths observed a single time. Sequenced: peripheral blood. The source of this sequence is a man aged 18 to 35 who had recovered from COVID-19. The V call is TRBV3-1 (or the pseudogene TRBV3-2), the J call TRBJ2-3, with TRBD2 identical over 7 bases. In DNA form, the CDR3 reads TGTGCCAGCAGCCAAGTATGGCTAGCGGGCACAGATACGCAGTATTTT. Its translation: CASSQVWLAGTDTQYF.